This T cell receptor (beta chain) appears in the sequencing data of a study of CD8+ T cells in alopecia areata. Treatment given: oral pan-JAK inhibitor, 5-10 mg twice daily. Sorting of CD4+ and CD8+ T cells was performed on PBMCs. RNA was extracted and reverse transcribed into cDNA as the sequencing template. Some clones are missing from TCRdb's copy, which holds only in-frame ones; the method was immunoSEQ multiplex PCR. The sample records roughly 200,000 clones, around 56% being singletons. The germline CDR1 and CDR2 sequences are SQVTM and ANQGSEA. V shed 4 bases and J 5 bases; nucleotides not matched to a gene: 16. There are 16 residues in the CDR3.

Material: CD4+ T cells sorted from blood, obtained at week 4, from a patient treated with tofacitinib. This sequence originates from a human donor with alopecia areata. The genes are TRBV29-1 and TRBJ2-5; 7 bases fit TRBD2. CDR3 amino acids: CSVAQPFRGVKETQYF. CDR3 bases: TGCAGCGTTGCCCAACCCTTCCGGGGGGTGAAGGAGACCCAGTACTTC.